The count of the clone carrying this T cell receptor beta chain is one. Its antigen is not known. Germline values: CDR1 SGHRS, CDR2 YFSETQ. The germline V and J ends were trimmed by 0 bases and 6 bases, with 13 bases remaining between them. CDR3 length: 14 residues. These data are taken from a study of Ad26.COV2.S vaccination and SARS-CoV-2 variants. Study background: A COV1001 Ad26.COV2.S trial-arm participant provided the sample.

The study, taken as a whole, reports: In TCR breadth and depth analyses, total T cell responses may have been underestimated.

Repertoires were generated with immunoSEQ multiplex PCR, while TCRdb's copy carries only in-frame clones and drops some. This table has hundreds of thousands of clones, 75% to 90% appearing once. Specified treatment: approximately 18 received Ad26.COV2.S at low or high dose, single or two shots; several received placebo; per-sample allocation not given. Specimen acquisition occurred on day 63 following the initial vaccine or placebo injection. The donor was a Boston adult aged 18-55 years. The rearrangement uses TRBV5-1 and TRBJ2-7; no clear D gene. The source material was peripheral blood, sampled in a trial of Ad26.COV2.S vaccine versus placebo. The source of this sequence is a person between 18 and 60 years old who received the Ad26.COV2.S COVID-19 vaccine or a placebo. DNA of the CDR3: TGCGCCAGCAGCTTGGAGGATTCGGTTGTCGAGCAGTACTTC. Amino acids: CASSLEDSVVEQYF.